The T cell receptor (beta chain) under discussion was sequenced for a study of T-cell memory formation after mild COVID-19. General study findings and limits: The main location of contracting CD4+ clones was CM and EM, and that of contracting CD8+ clones was EMRA.

Trimming took 5 bases from V and 3 from J, leaving 15 bases between them. Germline-derived CDR1 and CDR2 are SGHTA and FQGNSA. The CDR3 has 15 amino acids. Each CDR3 protein is one row after TCRdb ran MiXCR on the 5' RACE reads. The sample comprises 200,000 to 250,000 distinct CDR3 sequences, approximately 10% of which are singletons, and roughly 3.5% rests with the top ten. This clonotype was seen repeatedly, ten times or more. Antigen specificity is unknown. The sequenced sample was PBMCs or a T cell subset sorted from them (not recorded which). The sequence was obtained from a young man who had mild COVID-19 (a few samples of this study predate the infection). Cell type and time point are not known. The chain joins TRBV7-2 to TRBJ2-3, with D tentatively TRBD2 (5 bases). CDR3 nucleotide sequence: TGTGCCAGCAGCCCCCGGGGAGAAAGGACAGATACGCAGTATTTT. As protein: CASSPRGERTDTQYF.